The rows below give T cell receptor beta chains drawn from one sample of a study of a mutant IDH1 vaccine in newly diagnosed glioma. Their antigen targets remain unknown. The protocol was immunoSEQ multiplex PCR, while the TCRdb copy is restricted to in-frame clones and leaves out a portion. The sample has about 54,000 clones, approximately 81% seen once. Here the sequenced sample was PBMCs, taken from a glioma patient whose treatment included an IDH1 peptide vaccine. The receptors originated from a woman aged 18-29 years with glioma. CDR3s include the opening cysteine and the closing phenylalanine or tryptophan. Fields, in order: CDR3 protein, CDR3 DNA, J gene, V gene, D gene, clone size. A D gene is named only where the DNA matches it firmly. Expanded clones are given a class, and other clones once, few, many or no size at all.

CASSLPGGAGYGYTF	TGTGCCAGCAGTTTGCCAGGGGGCGCAGGCTATGGCTACACCTTC	TRBJ1-2	TRBV28	TRBD1	-
CASRVSTGSREAFF	TGTGCCAGCAGAGTTTCGACAGGCTCCCGTGAAGCTTTCTTT	TRBJ1-1	TRBV6-4	-	-
CSVARRQATGNEQYF	TGCAGCGTCGCTCGCAGGCAGGCAACGGGGAACGAGCAGTACTTC	TRBJ2-7	TRBV29-1	-	-
CASSSGTPDGELFF	TGTGCCAGCAGCTCCGGGACGCCCGACGGGGAGCTGTTTTTT	TRBJ2-2	TRBV9	-	few
CASRVSGAQETQYF	TGTGCCAGCAGAGTAAGCGGGGCCCAAGAGACCCAGTACTTC	TRBJ2-5	TRBV7-2	TRBD2	-
CASSLETSLFF	TGCGCCAGCAGCTTGGAGACTAGCCTTTTCTTC	TRBJ2-1	TRBV5-1	TRBD2	few
CASSLPRGHGTEAFF	TGCGCCAGCAGCTTGCCCAGGGGGCATGGGACTGAAGCTTTCTTT	TRBJ1-1	TRBV5-1	TRBD1	-
CASTLQGNTEAFF	TGTGCCAGCACCTTACAGGGGAACACTGAAGCTTTCTTT	TRBJ1-1	TRBV6-5	-	-
CAIRTTTVNTEAFF	TGTGCCATCAGAACCACGACCGTGAACACTGAAGCTTTCTTT	TRBJ1-1	TRBV10-3	-	few
CASSLGGVLDEQYF	TGTGCCAGCAGCTTAGGCGGGGTCCTGGACGAGCAGTACTTC	TRBJ2-7	TRBV7-9	-	-
CASSGGDGLAGMDEQFF	TGTGCCAGCAGTGGGGGGGATGGACTAGCAGGGATGGATGAGCAGTTCTTC	TRBJ2-1	TRBV2	TRBD2	few
CASSYRQFNSPLHF	TGTGCCAGCAGCTACCGACAGTTTAATTCACCCCTCCACTTT	TRBJ1-6	TRBV7-2	-	-
CASSGSTGATYEQYF	TGCGCCAGCAGCGGATCGACAGGGGCCACCTACGAGCAGTACTTC	TRBJ2-7	TRBV5-1	TRBD1	-
CASTFVGSGYGYTF	TGTGCCAGCACTTTCGTTGGTAGTGGATATGGCTACACCTTC	TRBJ1-2	TRBV27	-	once
CASGGRRAYEQYF	TGTGCCAGCGGGGGCAGGAGGGCGTACGAGCAGTACTTC	TRBJ2-7	TRBV28	-	-
CASQRLAALHGELFF	TGTGCCAGTCAGCGACTAGCGGCCTTGCACGGGGAGCTGTTTTTT	TRBJ2-2	TRBV19	TRBD2	-
CASSQDPGGQGAYGYTF	TGTGCCAGCAGCCAAGATCCGGGGGGCCAGGGGGCCTATGGCTACACCTTC	TRBJ1-2	TRBV4-2	TRBD1	-
CASSQDPVSYEQYF	TGTGCCAGCAGCCAAGACCCGGTCTCCTACGAGCAGTACTTC	TRBJ2-7	TRBV4-2	-	once
CASSDYREGSSPLHF	TGTGCCAGCAGTGACTACAGGGAGGGGAGTTCACCCCTCCACTTT	TRBJ1-6	TRBV6-4	-	-
CASSIGGEANTEAFF	TGTGCCAGCAGTATCGGGGGGGAGGCGAACACTGAAGCTTTCTTT	TRBJ1-1	TRBV4-2	-	-
CASSSGGDGPSGNTIYF	TGTGCCAGCAGCTCTGGGGGGGACGGCCCCTCTGGAAACACCATATATTTT	TRBJ1-3	TRBV5-4	-	-
CASSLVGRENYGYTF	TGTGCCAGCAGCTTGGTTGGCAGGGAAAACTATGGCTACACCTTC	TRBJ1-2	TRBV5-6	-	-
CASNHRPQTYGYTF	TGTGCCAGCAACCATAGACCGCAGACCTATGGCTACACCTTC	TRBJ1-2	TRBV21-1	-	-
CASSGKDEQYF	TGCGCCAGCAGTGGGAAAGACGAGCAGTACTTC	TRBJ2-7	TRBV10-2	-	-
CASSPIKRDDTQYF	TGCGCCAGCAGCCCGATCAAAAGGGATGATACGCAGTATTTT	TRBJ2-3	TRBV5-1	-	once
CASSIDGGMNTEAFF	TGTGCCAGTAGTATAGATGGAGGGATGAACACTGAAGCTTTCTTT	TRBJ1-1	TRBV19	-	-
CASSLDSVTEAFF	TGTGCCAGCAGCTTGGACAGCGTCACTGAAGCTTTCTTT	TRBJ1-1	TRBV7-9	-	once
CASSPIQETQYF	TGTGCCAGCTCACCCATTCAAGAGACCCAGTACTTC	TRBJ2-5	TRBV18	-	once
CASSVYDSATNEKLFF	TGTGCCAGCAGTGTCTACGACTCTGCAACTAATGAAAAACTGTTTTTT	TRBJ1-4	TRBV2	-	-
CASSVVGTPRGTQYF	TGTGCCAGCAGCGTAGTTGGCACGCCGCGGGGGACCCAGTACTTC	TRBJ2-5	TRBV9	-	-
CASSVTRVFSEAFF	TGTGCCAGCAGTGTAACCAGGGTCTTCTCTGAAGCTTTCTTT	TRBJ1-1	TRBV2	-	few
CSVADSRSGNTIYF	TGCAGCGTTGCGGACAGCCGCTCTGGAAACACCATATATTTT	TRBJ1-3	TRBV29-1	-	-
CASSPGAYYEQYF	TGTGCCAGCAGCCCAGGGGCGTACTACGAGCAGTACTTC	TRBJ2-7	TRBV6-5	-	-
CASGAGTAYPHTQYF	TGTGCTAGTGGCGCCGGGACAGCCTATCCACATACGCAGTATTTT	TRBJ2-3	TRBV12-5	TRBD1	-
CASSFGQDSDTIYF	TGTGCCAGCAGCTTTGGACAGGATTCGGACACCATATATTTT	TRBJ1-3	TRBV5-6	TRBD1	-
CASSSTGGSYGYTF	TGTGCCAGCAGTTCGACAGGGGGCAGCTATGGCTACACCTTC	TRBJ1-2	TRBV2	TRBD1	-
CASSRTGSATEAFF	TGTGCCAGCAGCCGGACGGGTTCGGCCACTGAAGCTTTCTTT	TRBJ1-1	TRBV7-9	-	-
CSLGRNTEAFF	TGCAGCCTCGGACGTAACACTGAAGCTTTCTTT	TRBJ1-1	TRBV20-1	-	-
CAISVGGGYFYEQYF	TGTGCCATCAGTGTGGGGGGAGGGTATTTCTACGAGCAGTACTTC	TRBJ2-7	TRBV10-3	TRBD2	-
CASSWWGGRAFF	TGTGCCAGCAGTTGGTGGGGGGGGCGGGCTTTCTTT	TRBJ1-1	TRBV6-5	-	-
CASSLEDRNYGYTF	TGTGCCAGCAGCTTAGAGGACAGGAACTATGGCTACACCTTC	TRBJ1-2	TRBV7-9	TRBD1	-
CASSLIDRDGTEAFF	TGCGCCAGCAGCCTGATAGACAGGGATGGCACTGAAGCTTTCTTT	TRBJ1-1	TRBV4-1	TRBD1	-
CAISVDRTLAFF	TGTGCCATCAGTGTAGATAGGACGTTGGCTTTCTTT	TRBJ1-1	TRBV10-3	-	-
CASGRDSYGYTF	TGTGCCAGCGGACGGGACAGTTATGGCTACACCTTC	TRBJ1-2	TRBV25-1	TRBD1	-
CASTTRPTGELFF	TGTGCCAGTACCACTCGGCCGACCGGGGAGCTGTTTTTT	TRBJ2-2	TRBV19	-	once
CASSRSQAYGYTF	TGTGCCAGCAGCCGTTCACAGGCTTATGGCTACACCTTC	TRBJ1-2	TRBV7-9	-	-
CASSLTTGSHGYTF	TGTGCCAGCAGCCTGACGACAGGGTCCCATGGCTACACCTTC	TRBJ1-2	TRBV7-9	TRBD1	-
CAGVQGKANEKLFF	TGTGCCGGAGTACAGGGCAAGGCTAATGAAAAACTGTTTTTT	TRBJ1-4	TRBV6-4	-	few
CASSVSVPSNQPQHF	TGTGCCAGCAGTGTGTCAGTCCCCTCCAATCAGCCCCAGCATTTT	TRBJ1-5	TRBV6-1	-	-